This section outlines one T cell receptor (beta chain) sequence together with its context. The antigen it binds to is not known. Base-call qualities are not available, and no considerably larger clone is one nucleotide away. Library prep was done by the immunoSEQ multiplex PCR assay. TCRdb obtained this table from immuneACCESS and retained in-frame rearrangements with V and J assigned. These tables miss some clones; where compared with another copy, unresolved V genes account for less than half of the shortfall, and the remainder is unexplained. The table for this sample lists 150,000 to 200,000 clones; 91% of them were counted only once. Of the sample, about 1.6% falls within the top ten clones. These data originate in a study of control samples from healthy donors and cancer patients (dated by TCRdb to about 2020). CDR3 length: 13 amino acids, cysteine to phenylalanine. Only the CDR3 DNA is retained, 39 bases long and in frame from the first base. Based on the germline V gene (reference sequence), the CDR1 and CDR2 sequences are LGHDT and YNNKEL. A distance of 5 bases separates the germline ends of V and J, which lose 2 bases and 1 base respectively.

The sequence is built from TRBV3-1 (or the pseudogene TRBV3-2) and TRBJ1-2; a tentative D match to TRBD1 spans 5 bases. Sequencing input: blood. This sequence was found in a young woman in good health. In nucleotides, the sequence is TGTGCCAGCAGCCAACAGGGTAACTATGGCTACACCTTC. The resulting protein is CASSQQGNYGYTF.